The 18 T cell receptor beta chains in this list originate from one sample, sequenced in a study of cytomegalovirus exposure and HLA in healthy donors. The PCR contained 60 Vbeta and 13 Jbeta primers. Repertoires were generated with immunoSEQ multiplex PCR, while TCRdb's copy carries only in-frame clones and drops some. This sample has roughly 190,000 clones; roughly 80% occur once, and the top ten carry approximately 2.9%. The sequencing sample was made of PBMCs. All receptors derive from a female donor in good health and CMV-seronegative.

This clone has a single count. The chain has TRBV28 and TRBJ1-4; TRBD1 matches 7 bases. CDR1 MDHEN and CDR2 SYDVKM come from the germline V gene. The CDR3 is made up of 15 amino acids. The V gene end was trimmed by 6 bases and the J gene end by 8 bases; junction bases not matched to a gene: 12. DNA of the CDR3: TGTGCCAGCAGCCGAAGACAGGGTCGGTCGGAAAAACTGTTTTTT. Protein: CASSRRQGRSEKLFF.

The chain carries TRBV28 and TRBJ2-1; D remains unclear. V was clipped by 3 bases and J by 8 bases, with 8 bases between them. The germline V gene encodes CDR1 MDHEN and CDR2 SYDVKM. This CDR3 has 12 residues. The CDR3 bases are TGTGCCAGCAGTTTCAGCGTGCATGAGCAGTTCTTC. Encoded protein: CASSFSVHEQFF.

This chain links TRBV6-5 with TRBJ1-1; TRBD1 is a possible D gene (5 bases). Germline V CDR1 and CDR2: MNHEY, SVGAGI. V lost 6 bases and J lost 5, with 13 bases in between. The CDR3 consists of 13 residues. The CDR3 here is CASSLARGTEAFF. CDR3 sequence (DNA): TGTGCCAGCAGCCTCGCTAGGGGTACTGAAGCTTTCTTT.

The gene calls are TRBV15 and TRBJ2-2; D possibly corresponds to TRBD2 (6 bases). This CDR3 spans 16 amino acids. Germline V gene data show CDR1 as LNHNV and CDR2 as YYDKDF (reference sequence). V lost 6 bases, J lost 5 bases, and 19 bases lay in between. The CDR3 protein is CATSKRSGVGTGELFF. CDR3 DNA: TGTGCCACCAGTAAGAGGTCGGGGGTTGGGACCGGGGAGCTGTTTTTT.

The chain couples TRBV18 to TRBJ1-4; D uncertain. The V and J ends lost 1 base and 3 bases respectively, with 9 bases between them. Germline values: CDR1 KGHSH, CDR2 LQKENI. The CDR3 loop spans 15 amino acids. CDR3 amino acids: CASSPRRASNEKLFF. Here the CDR3 DNA reads TGTGCCAGCTCACCACGTAGAGCCTCTAATGAAAAACTGTTTTTT.

The V gene is TRBV5-5, the J gene TRBJ2-3; the match to TRBD1 covers 8 bases. The CDR3 covers 16 residues. V shed 0 bases, J shed 1 base, and the junction held 4 bases outside the gene matches. Per the germline V gene, CDR1 is SGHKS and CDR2 is YYEKEE (reference sequence). The CDR3 nucleotides read TGTGCCAGCAGCTTGGACAGGGGGACCGGCACAGATACGCAGTATTTT. Its protein is CASSLDRGTGTDTQYF.

The V gene is TRBV18, the J gene TRBJ2-5; 8 nucleotides align to TRBD1. Germline trimming cut 5 bases from V and 2 bases from J; bases unmatched to any gene: 7. The germline V gene has CDR1 KGHSH and CDR2 LQKENI. The CDR3 consists of 15 residues. The CDR3 bases are TGTGCCAGCTCATCCCGGGACAGGATACAAGAGACCCAGTACTTC. Translation: CASSSRDRIQETQYF.

This clone was seen only once. The V gene is TRBV18, the J gene TRBJ2-1; TRBD2 matches 10 bases. V lost 3 bases and J lost 3; bases outside the gene matches: 2. Germline V CDR1 and CDR2: KGHSH, LQKENI. The CDR3 length is 15 residues. CDR3 sequence: CASSPGLANYNEQFF. The CDR3 DNA sequence: TGTGCCAGCTCACCGGGACTAGCGAACTACAATGAGCAGTTCTTC.

V is TRBV19 and J is TRBJ1-2, with D possibly TRBD1 on 6 matching bases. The ends were cut back, 6 bases at V and 3 bases at J, with 14 bases in the middle. This CDR3 is built from 14 residues. The V gene's germline CDR1 is LNHDA and CDR2 SQIVND (reference sequence). CDR3 in DNA: TGTGCCAGTAGCCCTAACAGGGCTCACTATGGCTACACCTTC. Protein: CASSPNRAHYGYTF.

This chain joins TRBV2 and TRBJ1-6, with D unclear. The CDR3 covers 13 residues. V was trimmed by 6 bases and J by 3 bases, leaving 6 bases between them. Germline assignment: CDR1 SNHLY and CDR2 FYNNEI. The CDR3 region has the DNA TGTGCCAGCAGACAAGACTATAATTCACCCCTCCACTTT. Its protein product is CASRQDYNSPLHF.

This clone was counted once. The chain has TRBV11-3 and TRBJ2-7; TRBD2 agrees at 8 bases. The junction had 4 bases not matched to a gene; V was cut back by 0 bases and J by 0 bases. CDR3 length: 16 residues. CDR1 SGHNT and CDR2 YENEEA come from the germline V gene. In DNA, the CDR3 is TGTGCCAGCAGCTTAGAAGGCGGGGGGCTCTCCTACGAGCAGTACTTC. It is translated as CASSLEGGGLSYEQYF.

The chain carries TRBV28 and TRBJ2-7, with 9 bases matching TRBD2. Trimming at V came to 5 bases and at J to 5 bases, leaving 10 bases not matched to a gene. The CDR3 totals 15 residues. Germline assignment: CDR1 MDHEN and CDR2 SYDVKM. The DNA of the CDR3 is TGTGCCAGCAGTCTTAGCGGGAGCGCCGGCAACGAGCAGTACTTC. As protein: CASSLSGSAGNEQYF.

V is TRBV27 and J is TRBJ2-7; perhaps TRBD2 as D (6 bases). The germline CDR1 and CDR2 sequences are MNHEY and SMNVEV (reference sequence). Trimming took off 0 bases at V and 5 bases at J, with 14 bases between the two ends. The CDR3 loop spans 15 amino acids. This CDR3 reads CASSLSGGNSHEQYF. CDR3 coding DNA: TGTGCCAGCAGTTTATCTGGCGGGAATTCCCACGAGCAGTACTTC.

This clone was observed a few times. The chain combines TRBV7-9 with TRBJ1-1, with D possibly being TRBD1 (5 bases). CDR1 and CDR2 from the germline V gene are SEHNR and FQNEAQ (reference sequence). V was shortened by 1 base and J by 1 base, with 16 bases between the two germline ends. This CDR3 is 17 amino acids long. The CDR3 is CASSLGRTWGGNTEAFF. In DNA, the CDR3 is TGTGCCAGCAGCTTAGGTCGGACATGGGGGGGGAACACTGAAGCTTTCTTT.

CDR3: CASSVDGGYQETQYF. Here the CDR3 DNA reads TGTGCCAGCAGCGTAGACGGGGGGTACCAAGAGACCCAGTACTTC. The rearrangement uses TRBV9 and TRBJ2-5; 7 nucleotides match TRBD2. Per the germline V gene, CDR1 is SGDLS and CDR2 is YYNGEE. J lost 0 bases, V lost 0 bases, and 2 bases had no gene match. The CDR3 has 15 residues. The full variable domain, with the rest looked up from reference TRBV9 and TRBJ2-5, is DSGVTQTPKHLITATGQRVTLRCSPRSGDLSVYWYQQSLDQGLQFLIQYYNGEERAKGNILERFSAQQFPDLHSELNLSSLELGDSALYFCASSVDGGYQETQYFGPGTRLLVL.

In DNA, the CDR3 is TGTGCCAGTAGTATGGAGGGTATGGGGGACAGGGGTTACGAGCAGTACTTC. Protein sequence: CASSMEGMGDRGYEQYF. The rearrangement uses TRBV19 and TRBJ2-7; 10 bases are shared with TRBD1. CDR3 length equals 17 residues. Per germline, CDR1 LNHDA and CDR2 SQIVND (reference sequence). V shed 3 bases, J shed 4 bases, and the junction held 12 bases outside the gene matches.

J is TRBJ2-5 and V is TRBV29-1, with D possibly TRBD1 on 5 matching bases. V was cut by 7 bases and J by 5 bases, with 14 bases left in between. Germline values: CDR1 SQVTM, CDR2 ANQGSEA. CDR3 size: 12 residues. CDR3 nucleotide sequence: TGCAGCGGGGGCACTACTTCTGAGACCCAGTACTTC. Protein sequence: CSGGTTSETQYF.

The rearrangement links TRBV5-6 to TRBJ1-4, with D perhaps matching TRBD1 (5 bases). V was shortened by 6 bases and J by 0 bases, with 12 bases between the two germline ends. This CDR3 region has 15 residues. Germline CDR1 is SGHDT and CDR2 is YYEEEE. Here the CDR3 reads CASILWGATNEKLFF. CDR3 bases: TGTGCCAGCATCCTTTGGGGCGCAACTAATGAAAAACTGTTTTTT.